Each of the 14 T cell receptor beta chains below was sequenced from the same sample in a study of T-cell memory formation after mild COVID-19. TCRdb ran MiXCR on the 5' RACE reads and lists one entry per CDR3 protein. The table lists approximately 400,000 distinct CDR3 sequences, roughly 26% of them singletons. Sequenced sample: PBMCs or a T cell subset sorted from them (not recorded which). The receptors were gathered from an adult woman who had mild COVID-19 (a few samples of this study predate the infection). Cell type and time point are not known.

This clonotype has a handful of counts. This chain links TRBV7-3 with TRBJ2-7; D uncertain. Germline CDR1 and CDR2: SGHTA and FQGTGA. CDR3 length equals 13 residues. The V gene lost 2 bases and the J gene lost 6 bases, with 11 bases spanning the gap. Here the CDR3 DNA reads TGTGCCAGCAGCTTAGAAAGGTTGTCCGAGCAGTACTTC. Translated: CASSLERLSEQYF.

The CDR3 reads CASSPSDRGPTEAFF. Written as DNA, the CDR3 is TGTGCCAGCAGCCCTTCGGACAGGGGGCCCACTGAAGCTTTCTTT. The chain employs TRBV3-1 and TRBJ1-1, with TRBD1 matching 11 bases. The CDR3 totals 15 residues. CDR1 LGHDT and CDR2 YNNKEL come from the germline V gene (reference sequence). V shed 4 bases and J 4 bases; nucleotides not matched to a gene: 5.

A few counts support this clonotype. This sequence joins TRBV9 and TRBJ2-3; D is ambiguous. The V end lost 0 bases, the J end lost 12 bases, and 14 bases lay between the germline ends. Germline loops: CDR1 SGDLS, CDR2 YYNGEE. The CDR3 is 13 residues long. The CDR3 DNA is TGTGCCAGCAGCGTAGAGCCTCCAGAGCCCCAGTATTTT. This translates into CASSVEPPEPQYF.

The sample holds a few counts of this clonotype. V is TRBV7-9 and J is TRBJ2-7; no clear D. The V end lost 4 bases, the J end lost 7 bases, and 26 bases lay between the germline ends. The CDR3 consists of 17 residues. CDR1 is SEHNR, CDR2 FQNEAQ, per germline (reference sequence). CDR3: CASSSSRTKSEKIEQYF. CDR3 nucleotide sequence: TGTGCCAGCAGCTCCTCGAGGACCAAGAGTGAAAAAATAGAGCAGTACTTC.

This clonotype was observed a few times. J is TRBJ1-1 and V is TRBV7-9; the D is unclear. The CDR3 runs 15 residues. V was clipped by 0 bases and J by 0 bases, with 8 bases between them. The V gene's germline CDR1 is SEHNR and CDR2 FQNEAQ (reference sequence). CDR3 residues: CASSLAGVMNTEAFF. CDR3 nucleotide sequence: TGTGCCAGCAGCTTAGCGGGAGTGATGAACACTGAAGCTTTCTTT.

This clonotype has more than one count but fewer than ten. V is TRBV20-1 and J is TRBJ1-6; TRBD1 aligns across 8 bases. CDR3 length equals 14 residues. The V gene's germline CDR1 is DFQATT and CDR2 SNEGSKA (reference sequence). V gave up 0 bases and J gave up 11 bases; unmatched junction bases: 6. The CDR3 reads CSARDRDRWAPLHF. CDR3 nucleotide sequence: TGCAGTGCTAGAGATAGGGACAGGTGGGCACCCCTCCACTTT.

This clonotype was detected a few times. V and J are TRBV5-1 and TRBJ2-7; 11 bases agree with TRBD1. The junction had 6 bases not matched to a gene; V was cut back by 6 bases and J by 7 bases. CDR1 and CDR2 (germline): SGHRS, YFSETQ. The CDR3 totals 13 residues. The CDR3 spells CASNSGTGGEQYF. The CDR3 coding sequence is TGCGCCAGCAACTCCGGGACAGGGGGGGAGCAGTACTTC.

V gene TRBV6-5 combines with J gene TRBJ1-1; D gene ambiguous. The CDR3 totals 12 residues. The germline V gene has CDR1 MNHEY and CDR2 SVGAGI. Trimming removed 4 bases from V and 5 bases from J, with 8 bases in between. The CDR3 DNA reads TGTGCCAGCAGTTCCCCATCTACTGAAGCTTTCTTT. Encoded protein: CASSSPSTEAFF.

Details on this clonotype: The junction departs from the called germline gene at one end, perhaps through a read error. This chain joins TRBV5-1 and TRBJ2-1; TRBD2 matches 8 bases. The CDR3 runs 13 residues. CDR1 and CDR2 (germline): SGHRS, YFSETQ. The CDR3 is CDSSSAGGGEQFF. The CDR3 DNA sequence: TGCGACAGCAGCTCCGCGGGAGGCGGTGAGCAGTTCTTC.

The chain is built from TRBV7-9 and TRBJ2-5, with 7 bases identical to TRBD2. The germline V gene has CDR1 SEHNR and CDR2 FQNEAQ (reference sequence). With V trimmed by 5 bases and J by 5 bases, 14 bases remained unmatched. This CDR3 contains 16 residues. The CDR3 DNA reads TGTGCCAGCAGCCAGCCGGGAGCGGGGCTCGATGAGACCCAGTACTTC. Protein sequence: CASSQPGAGLDETQYF.

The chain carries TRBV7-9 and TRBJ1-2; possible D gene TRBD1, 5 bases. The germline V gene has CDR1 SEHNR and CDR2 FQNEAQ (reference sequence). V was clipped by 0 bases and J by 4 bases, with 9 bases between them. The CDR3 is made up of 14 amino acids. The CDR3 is CASSLATGLYGYTF. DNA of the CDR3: TGTGCCAGCAGCTTAGCAACGGGGCTCTATGGCTACACCTTC.

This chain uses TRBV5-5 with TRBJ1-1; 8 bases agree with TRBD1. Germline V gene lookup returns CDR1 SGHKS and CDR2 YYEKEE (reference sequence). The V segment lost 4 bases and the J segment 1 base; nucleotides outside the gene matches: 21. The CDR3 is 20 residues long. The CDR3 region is CASSPYGQGTSLLWNTEAFF. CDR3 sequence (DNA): TGTGCCAGCAGCCCCTATGGACAGGGAACATCACTCCTTTGGAACACTGAAGCTTTCTTT.

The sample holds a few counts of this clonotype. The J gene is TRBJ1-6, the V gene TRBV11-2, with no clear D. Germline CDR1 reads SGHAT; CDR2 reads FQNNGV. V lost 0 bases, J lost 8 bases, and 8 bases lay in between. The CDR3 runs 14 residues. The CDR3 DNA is TGTGCCAGCAGCTTAGACTGGGCGGATTCACCCCTCCACTTT. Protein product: CASSLDWADSPLHF.

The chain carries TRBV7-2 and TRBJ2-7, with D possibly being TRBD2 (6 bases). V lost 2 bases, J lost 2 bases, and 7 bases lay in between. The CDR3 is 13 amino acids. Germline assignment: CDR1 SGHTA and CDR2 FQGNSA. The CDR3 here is CASSLPGAYEQYF. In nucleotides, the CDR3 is TGTGCCAGCAGCTTACCGGGGGCCTACGAGCAGTACTTC.